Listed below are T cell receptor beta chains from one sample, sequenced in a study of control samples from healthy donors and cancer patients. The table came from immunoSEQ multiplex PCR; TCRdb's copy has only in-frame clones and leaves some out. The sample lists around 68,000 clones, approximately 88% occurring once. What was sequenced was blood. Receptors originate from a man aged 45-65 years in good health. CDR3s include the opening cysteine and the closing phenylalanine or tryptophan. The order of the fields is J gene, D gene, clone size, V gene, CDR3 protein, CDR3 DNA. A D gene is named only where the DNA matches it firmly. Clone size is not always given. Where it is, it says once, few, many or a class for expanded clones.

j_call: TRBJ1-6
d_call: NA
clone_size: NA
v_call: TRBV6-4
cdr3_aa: CASSDLIGSPLHF
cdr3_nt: TGTGCCAGCAGTGACCTCATTGGATCACCCCTCCACTTT

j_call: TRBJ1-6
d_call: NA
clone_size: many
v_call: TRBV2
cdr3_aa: CASTGQSTSPLHF
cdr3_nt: TGTGCCAGCACAGGACAGTCAACCTCACCCCTCCACTTT

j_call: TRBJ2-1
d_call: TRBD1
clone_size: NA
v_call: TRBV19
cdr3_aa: CASDTGEFYNEQFF
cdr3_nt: TGTGCCAGTGACACAGGGGAGTTCTACAATGAGCAGTTCTTC

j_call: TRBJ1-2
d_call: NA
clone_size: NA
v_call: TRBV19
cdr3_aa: CASSGGSAMTHYGYTF
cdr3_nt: TGTGCCAGTAGTGGGGGGTCAGCCATGACCCACTATGGCTACACCTTC

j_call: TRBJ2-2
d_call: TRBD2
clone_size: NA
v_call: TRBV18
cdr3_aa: CASSPTSGSNANTGELFF
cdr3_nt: TGTGCCAGCTCACCAACTAGCGGGAGTAACGCGAACACCGGGGAGCTGTTTTTT

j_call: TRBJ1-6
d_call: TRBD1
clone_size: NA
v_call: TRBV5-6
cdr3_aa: CASSGTGVGSYNSPLHF
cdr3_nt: TGTGCCAGCAGCGGCACAGGGGTAGGCTCCTATAATTCACCCCTCCACTTT

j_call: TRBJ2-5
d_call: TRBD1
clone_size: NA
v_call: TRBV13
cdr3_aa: CASSPTGGKTQYF
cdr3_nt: TGTGCCAGCAGCCCCACAGGGGGGAAGACCCAGTACTTC

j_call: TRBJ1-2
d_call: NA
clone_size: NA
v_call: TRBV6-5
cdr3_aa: CASSQRAGYYGYTF
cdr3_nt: TGTGCCAGCAGTCAAAGGGCAGGGTACTATGGCTACACCTTC

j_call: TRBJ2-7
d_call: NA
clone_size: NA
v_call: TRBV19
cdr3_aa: CASSIRQKGNHEQYF
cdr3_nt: TGTGCCAGTAGTATTCGGCAGAAAGGGAACCACGAGCAGTACTTC

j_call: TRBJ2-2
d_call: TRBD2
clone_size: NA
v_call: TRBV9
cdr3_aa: CASNDGTIPGTGELFF
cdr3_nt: TGTGCCAGCAACGATGGGACTATTCCGGGGACCGGGGAGCTGTTTTTT

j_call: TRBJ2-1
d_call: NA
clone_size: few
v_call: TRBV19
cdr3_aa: CASSIQTLAEQFF
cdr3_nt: TGTGCCAGTAGTATACAAACACTGGCTGAGCAGTTCTTC

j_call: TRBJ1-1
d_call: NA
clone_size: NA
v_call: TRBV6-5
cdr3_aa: CASSYSGTGMNTEAFF
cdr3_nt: TGTGCCAGCAGTTACTCCGGGACGGGGATGAACACTGAAGCTTTCTTT

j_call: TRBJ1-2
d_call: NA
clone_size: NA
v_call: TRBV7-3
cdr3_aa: CASSPDRSHGYTF
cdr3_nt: TGTGCCAGCAGCCCTGACAGGTCCCATGGCTACACCTTC